This TCR beta chain was recorded in a study of monozygotic twins with cystic fibrosis. Study-level findings and limits: No link emerged between shared CDR3 counts and age, concordance or severity. Monozygotic CF twins shared more identical nucleotide clonotypes than unrelated patients. In 13 of 16 pairs, V gene usage was closest to the co-twin's.

CDR1 is SGHRS and CDR2 is YFSETQ in the germline V gene. The CDR3 totals 14 residues. The germline V and J ends were trimmed by 5 bases and 5 bases, with 16 bases remaining between them. Produced via immunoSEQ multiplex PCR; TCRdb's table is partial and in-frame only. The profile shows approximately 34,000 clones, 84% of them singletons. Worth noting for this clone: Its specificity is unknown.

The source material was blood. The receptor was derived from a girl aged 2 to 9 with cystic fibrosis. The V and J genes are TRBV5-1 and TRBJ2-5; either TRBD1 or TRBD2 may fit D (6 bases each). CDR3 in DNA: TGCGCCAGCAGGGGACAAGGGGCGGGGGAGACCCAGTACTTC. This codes for CASRGQGAGETQYF.